The 8 T cell receptor beta chains in this list originate from one sample, sequenced in a study of neurological immune-mediated disorders (dated by TCRdb to about 2019). Library preparation used 5' RACE. The reads were generated on an Illumina HiSeq 2500. The public reads were reprocessed in TCRdb via fastp at Q25 and MiXCR, keeping in-frame beta chains. For every CDR3 protein sequence, its rows merge into one entry that carries the most common genes and DNA. The table for this sample lists tens of thousands of distinct CDR3 sequences; 5.8% of them were counted only once. The ten largest clones take up over 6.5% of the sample. The sample's time point label, in plain terms: longitudinal time-point 2. Sequenced: PBMCs. These receptors all come from a woman between 55 and 75 years old with multiple sclerosis.

Ten or more counts support this clonotype. The J gene is TRBJ2-5, the V gene TRBV3-1; TRBD2 matches at 8 bases. J gave up 4 bases and V 1 base, and 11 bases lay outside the gene matches. Per germline, CDR1 LGHDT and CDR2 YNNKEL (reference sequence). This CDR3 comprises 17 residues. For the CDR3, the DNA is TGTGCCAGCAGCCAAGGGGAGGTAGCGGGGTCCACAGAGACCCAGTACTTC. It translates to CASSQGEVAGSTETQYF.

The CDR3 DNA sequence: TGTGCCAGCGAGGAGACCTACTACGAGCAGTACTTC. Encoded protein: CASEETYYEQYF. V gene TRBV6-1 combines with J gene TRBJ2-7; no clear D. The CDR3 runs 12 residues. Germline loops: CDR1 MNHNS, CDR2 SASEGT. V was trimmed by 8 bases and J by 3 bases, leaving 11 bases between them.

This clonotype was detected ten times or more. The chain combines TRBV12-3 or TRBV12-4 with TRBJ2-2; 15 nucleotides match TRBD2. V shed 6 bases, J shed 0 bases, and the junction held 8 bases outside the gene matches. CDR3 length equals 19 residues. The DNA for the CDR3 is TGTGCCAGCAGACTGGGACTAGCGGGGGGCCGATCGAACACCGGGGAGCTGTTTTTT. Amino acid sequence: CASRLGLAGGRSNTGELFF.

As concerns this clonotype: A read error may explain this, as a much larger clone is one base away. The chain carries TRBV11-2 and TRBJ2-1; 11 nucleotides match TRBD2. Trimming at V came to 2 bases and at J to 10 bases, leaving 7 bases not matched to a gene. Per the germline V gene, CDR1 is SGHAT and CDR2 is FQNNGV. This CDR3 spans 15 amino acids. CDR3 amino acids: CASSLFSGGASEQFF. The CDR3 nucleotides read TGTGCCAGCAGCTTATTTAGCGGGGGGGCCTCGGAGCAGTTCTTC.

Ten or more counts support this clonotype. The chain uses TRBV6-5 and TRBJ1-1; D not resolved. Germline-derived CDR1 and CDR2 are MNHEY and SVGAGI. V lost 0 bases, J lost 6 bases, and 14 bases lay in between. The CDR3 sequence is 15 residues long. CDR3: CASSYSVPRRSEAFF. CDR3 nucleotide sequence: TGTGCCAGCAGTTACTCGGTGCCCAGGCGGTCTGAAGCTTTCTTT.

This clonotype has ten or more counts. The junction and the germline gene differ at one end; a read error may be behind it. The J gene is TRBJ2-1, the V gene TRBV7-7, with 9 nucleotides matching TRBD1. CDR3 length equals 15 residues. Germline V gene data show CDR1 as SSHAT and CDR2 as FNYEAQ (reference sequence). CDR3 residues: CASSLEGQGSNEQFF. The CDR3 DNA is TGTGCTAGCAGCTTGGAGGGACAGGGTTCCAATGAGCAGTTCTTC.

This clonotype was detected ten times or more. DNA of the CDR3: TGCAGTGCTAGAGAAGCCCCAGACGGGAATCAGCCCCAGCATTTT. Residues: CSAREAPDGNQPQHF. V is TRBV20-1 and J is TRBJ1-5; D remains ambiguous. V was clipped by 0 bases and J by 4 bases, with 13 bases between them. The germline gives CDR1 DFQATT, CDR2 SNEGSKA (reference sequence). This CDR3 region has 15 residues.

This clonotype appeared many times. The chain is built from TRBV6-5 and TRBJ2-1; 9 bases match TRBD2. The CDR3 covers 14 residues. Trimming removed 5 bases from V and 9 bases from J; junction bases left unmatched: 8. The germline V gene has CDR1 MNHEY and CDR2 SVGAGI. The CDR3 loop is CASSAAGGTSEQFF. The CDR3 coding sequence is TGTGCCAGCAGTGCGGCGGGGGGGACCTCTGAGCAGTTCTTC.